These 17 T cell receptor beta chains were sequenced from one sample in a study of tumor-infiltrating lymphocytes in primary liver carcinoma. It was from roughly 20-30 mg of unsorted bulk tissue that RNA and DNA were co-extracted. The investigators made TCR beta cDNA from about 510 ng total RNA, using a constant-region primer. The TCR beta library was amplified through three nested multiplex PCR rounds in a modified ARM-PCR procedure. TRBV1-TRBV30 forward primers paired with a C-beta reverse primer drove the first two PCR rounds, about 9 cycles each. TCRdb called the multiplex PCR reads again in MiXCR, with one record for every CDR3 protein. Of 40,000 to 60,000 distinct CDR3 sequences in the sample, 70% to 85% were seen once. Sequenced input: liver tumor tissue from sampling region 5. The subset: tumor region T5, tumor centre. These receptor sequences come from a man aged 40-55 years with primary liver carcinoma and hepatitis B virus infection.

This clonotype came up a few times. Possible read error: a much larger clone is one base away. The chain employs TRBV5-6 and TRBJ2-7; TRBD2 aligns across 7 bases. CDR3 length: 14 amino acids. From germline, CDR1 is SGHDT and CDR2 YYEEEE. CDR3 residues: CASSRSGVSYEQCF. DNA of the CDR3: TGTGCCAGCAGCCGAAGCGGGGTTTCCTACGAGCAGTGCTTC.

Turning to this clonotype: A junction boundary mismatches the germline segment, possibly from a read error. The rearrangement uses TRBV11-2 and TRBJ2-3, with a possible D match to TRBD1 (6 bases). This CDR3 is 14 amino acids long. Germline CDR1 SGHAT, CDR2 FQNNGV. The CDR3 DNA sequence: TGTGCCAGCAGCTTAGAGGGCAGCAGGGGTACGAAGTATTTC. Translated, it gives CASSLEGSRGTKYF.

Turning to this clonotype: One end of the junction fails to match germline, which may point to a read error. This chain connects TRBV12-3 or TRBV12-4 to TRBJ1-4, with 11 positions matching TRBD1. The CDR3 is 17 residues long. The CDR3 region has the DNA TGTGCCGGCAGTGCCCTCCGGGACAGGGGGTTAGGGGAAAAACTGTTTTTT. As protein: CAGSALRDRGLGEKLFF.

This chain uses TRBV5-4 with TRBJ2-2, with 7 positions matching TRBD1. This CDR3 is built from 15 residues. Losses at the gene ends were 0 bases for V and 3 bases for J; bases not matched to a gene: 2. Germline CDR1 reads SGHNT; CDR2 reads YYREEE (reference sequence). This CDR3 reads CASSLGQGDTGELFF. The CDR3, as DNA: TGTGCCAGCAGCTTGGGACAGGGAGACACCGGGGAGCTGTTTTTT.

Details on this clonotype: One junction end disagrees with the germline gene, perhaps due to a read error. The chain recombines TRBV6-6 with TRBJ2-3; the D gene is possibly TRBD2 (5 bases). This CDR3 has 12 amino acids. In germline, CDR1 is MNHNY, CDR2 SVGAGI (reference sequence). CDR3 sequence: CASRWERDRQYF. DNA for the CDR3: TGTGCCAGCAGATGGGAGCGAGATAGGCAGTATTTT.

The chain employs TRBV6-1 and TRBJ2-7; D not certain. Trimming removed 9 bases at V and 0 bases at J, with 9 bases between. The CDR3 is 12 residues long. The germline V gene encodes CDR1 MNHNS and CDR2 SASEGT. As DNA, the CDR3 is TGTGCCAGTGTGGGGATCTCCTACGAGCAGTACTTC. Translated: CASVGISYEQYF.

The CDR3 here is CASSLGGIGNEAFF. CDR3 bases: TGTGCCAGCAGCTTAGGTGGGATAGGCAATGAAGCTTTCTTT. The chain links TRBV7-8 to TRBJ1-1, with D unclear. Germline lookup yields CDR1 SGHVS and CDR2 FQNEAQ. This CDR3 is 14 amino acids long. Trimming shortened V by 1 base and J by 7 bases, and 13 bases separated the two germline ends.

This clonotype was picked up many times. This chain joins TRBV7-9 and TRBJ2-3; D might be TRBD2 (6 bases). V gave up 4 bases and J gave up 2 bases, with 13 bases separating them. This CDR3 is 15 amino acids long. Germline CDR1 reads SEHNR; CDR2 reads FQNEAQ (reference sequence). CDR3 in amino acids: CASSWRDGYTDTQYF. In DNA, the CDR3 is TGTGCCAGCAGCTGGAGGGACGGATACACAGATACGCAGTATTTT.

This clonotype was seen ten or more times. The V and J genes are TRBV5-1 and TRBJ1-6; D is uncertain. This CDR3 contains 13 residues. V was cut by 6 bases and J by 10 bases, with 14 bases left in between. Germline CDR1 is SGHRS and CDR2 is YFSETQ. This chain's CDR3 is CASMEREGSPLHF. The CDR3 coding sequence is TGCGCCAGCATGGAAAGGGAAGGATCACCCCTCCACTTT.

The rearrangement links TRBV11-2 to TRBJ2-2, with TRBD2 matching 8 bases. The V and J ends lost 4 bases and 17 bases, in that order; junction bases with no gene match: 24. The length of the CDR3 is 17 residues. The V gene's germline CDR1 is SGHAT and CDR2 FQNNGV. The DNA for the CDR3 is TGTGCCAGCAGCTCTTTAACGGGGGGGAGGGCCACCTGGGAGCCATTTTTT. Protein: CASSSLTGGRATWEPFF.

As regards this clonotype: A much more abundant neighbour one base away suggests this may be a read error. This is likely a read error, given that the CDR3 carries no conserved phenylalanine or tryptophan at its end. V and J are TRBV5-1 and TRBJ1-5; 7 bases are shared with TRBD1. Germline V gene data show CDR1 as SGHRS and CDR2 as YFSETQ. The CDR3 runs to 14 residues. Trimming cost V 2 bases and J 2 bases; bases outside gene matches: 1. This CDR3 reads CASSLGGGNQPQHS. DNA of the CDR3: TGCGCCAGCAGCTTAGGGGGCGGCAATCAGCCCCAGCATTCT.

Points on this clonotype: The junction differs from germline at one of its ends, possibly a read error. This chain uses TRBV7-8 with TRBJ2-1; TRBD2 aligns across 7 bases. Germline V gene lookup returns CDR1 SGHVS and CDR2 FQNEAQ. The CDR3 totals 15 residues. The CDR3 sequence is CASSRSGLSADEQFF. CDR3 nucleotide sequence: TGTGCCAGCAGCAGATCGGGACTATCGGCTGATGAGCAGTTTTTC.

As to this clonotype: At one end, the junction sequence differs from germline, possibly due to a read error. This chain connects TRBV13 to TRBJ2-1; D remains unclear. The CDR3 is made up of 11 amino acids. Germline CDR1 is PRHDT and CDR2 is FYEKMQ (reference sequence). The CDR3 is CTGSIRNEQFF. The DNA of the CDR3 is TGTACCGGCAGCATTAGGAATGAACAGTTCTTC.

This clonotype was picked up a small number of times. The J gene is TRBJ2-5, the V gene TRBV5-1; 10 bases map to TRBD1. Germline V CDR1 and CDR2: SGHRS, YFSETQ. The CDR3 is 20 residues long. V was pared by 0 bases and J by 9 bases, with 23 bases of the junction left unmatched. The CDR3 sequence: CASSLGALLKTGGAGEAQYF. CDR3 nucleotide sequence: TGCGCCAGCAGCTTGGGTGCCCTCCTCAAGACAGGGGGCGCCGGGGAGGCCCAGTACTTC.

About this clonotype: At one of its ends the junction is not consistent with the germline gene, which may arise from a read error. CDR3 coding DNA: TGCAGCGTTAGAGCAGATAGCAATCAGCTCCAGCATTTT. Protein: CSVRADSNQLQHF. This chain connects TRBV29-1 to TRBJ1-5; no clear D. CDR1 SQVTM and CDR2 ANQGSEA come from the germline V gene. The CDR3 totals 13 residues.

Worth noting for this clonotype: At one of its ends the junction is not consistent with the germline gene, which may arise from a read error. This sequence joins TRBV30 and TRBJ1-5; a weak D match, TRBD1 (5 bases). The CDR3 runs 15 residues. Looked up from germline, CDR1 is GTSNPN and CDR2 is SVGIG (reference sequence). The CDR3 DNA is TGTGTCTGGAGTATAATGGGACGGCTCAATCAGCCCCAGCATTTT. This translates into CVWSIMGRLNQPQHF.

Of note for this clonotype: This sequence may be a read error, since a much larger clone differs from it by one base. The chain is built from TRBV7-9 and TRBJ2-3; D may be TRBD1 or TRBD2 (6 bases each). Germline V gene sequence: CDR1 SEHNR, CDR2 FQNEAQ (reference sequence). V was shortened by 3 bases and J by 3 bases, with 16 bases between the two germline ends. The CDR3 contains 16 residues. CDR3 sequence: CASSFWRGSVTDTQYF. The CDR3 nucleotides read TGTGCCAGCAGCTTTTGGAGGGGGTCGGTGACAGATACGCAGTATTTT.